This passage covers 30 T cell receptor beta chains from one sample sequenced in a study of graft-versus-host responses after intestinal transplantation. Profiling relied on immunoSEQ multiplex PCR, and the TCRdb table lists in-frame clones only, not all of them. Here the sample spans about 15,000 clones, 30% to 35% being singletons. Material: alloreactive CD4+ T cells from a mixed lymphocyte reaction culture, obtained before intestinal transplant. The subset denotes: CFSE-low proliferating T cells sorted from approximately 6-day pre-transplant mixed lymphocyte reaction (GvH or HvG direction). The receptors were sampled from a human patient who received an intestinal transplant.

This sequence joins TRBV6-6 and TRBJ1-6, with 9 nucleotides matching TRBD1. The CDR3 has 14 residues. J lost 11 bases, V lost 4 bases, and 6 bases had no gene match. Germline V gene sequence: CDR1 MNHNY, CDR2 SVGAGI (reference sequence). CDR3 in amino acids: CASSWGTGTPPLHF. Written as DNA, the CDR3 is TGTGCCAGCAGTTGGGGGACAGGGACGCCACCCCTCCACTTT.

J is TRBJ1-2 and V is TRBV11-2; TRBD1 is a possible D gene (5 bases). The CDR3 runs 15 residues. Germline CDR1 reads SGHAT; CDR2 reads FQNNGV. With 0 bases removed from V and 3 bases from J, the gap between germline ends came to 11 bases. Here the CDR3 DNA reads TGTGCCAGCAGCTTAGATCGGGGGGTTTACTATGGCTACACCTTC. Its translation: CASSLDRGVYYGYTF. Variable domain in full (rest from reference TRBV11-2 and TRBJ1-2): EAGVAQSPRYKIIEKRQSVAFWCNPISGHATLYWYQQILGQGPKLLIQFQNNGVVDDSQLPKDRFSAERLKGVDSTLKIQPAKLEDSAVYLCASSLDRGVYYGYTFGSGTRLTVV.

The genes are TRBV30 and TRBJ1-4, with D possibly matching TRBD1 (5 bases). There are 13 residues in the CDR3. The germline V and J ends were trimmed by 2 bases and 7 bases, with 11 bases remaining between them. Germline V gives CDR1 GTSNPN, CDR2 SVGIG (reference sequence). The CDR3 loop is CAWSRGGSEKLFF. The DNA of the CDR3 is TGTGCCTGGAGTCGCGGGGGGTCTGAAAAACTGTTTTTT.

This chain connects TRBV11-3 to TRBJ2-7; 9 bases match TRBD2. The trim removed 5 bases at V and 0 bases at J, leaving 11 bases unmatched. Germline values: CDR1 SGHNT, CDR2 YENEEA. The CDR3 is made up of 17 amino acids. CDR3 DNA sequence: TGTGCCAGCAGCCGGGCGACAATTAGCGGGAGCTCCTACGAGCAGTACTTC. It codes for CASSRATISGSSYEQYF.

This clone was observed a few times. The chain uses TRBV5-1 and TRBJ2-3; the match to TRBD2 covers 12 bases. The CDR3 runs to 16 residues. CDR1 and CDR2 (germline): SGHRS, YFSETQ. J gave up 3 bases and V 3 bases, and 5 bases lay outside the gene matches. In DNA, the CDR3 is TGCGCCAGCAGCTCCCTAGCGGGAGGGAGGACAGATACGCAGTATTTT. Protein sequence: CASSSLAGGRTDTQYF.

V usage is TRBV7-9 and J usage is TRBJ2-6, with no clear D. V lost 3 bases and J lost 4, with 7 bases in between. The CDR3 runs to 14 residues. Germline V gene data show CDR1 as SEHNR and CDR2 as FQNEAQ (reference sequence). CDR3 coding DNA: TGTGCCAGCAGCTTTGGCACAGGGGCCAACGTCCTGACTTTC. Protein: CASSFGTGANVLTF.

This clone was detected only a few times. The J gene is TRBJ2-3, the V gene TRBV6-6; 7 nucleotides line up with TRBD1. The CDR3 is made up of 12 amino acids. With 11 bases clipped from V and 0 bases from J, the junction kept 2 bases outside the gene matches. The V gene's germline CDR1 is MNHNY and CDR2 SVGAGI (reference sequence). CDR3 protein: CAVRGSTDTQYF. For the CDR3, the DNA is TGTGCCGTCAGGGGGAGCACAGATACGCAGTATTTT.

V is TRBV9 and J is TRBJ2-7; 11 bases fit TRBD2. V lost 0 bases to trimming and J lost 2 bases; unmatched junction nucleotides: 4. Germline lookup yields CDR1 SGDLS and CDR2 YYNGEE. This CDR3 is 16 amino acids long. The CDR3 nucleotides read TGTGCCAGCAGCGTAGGGGTTAGCGGGAGGGCCTACGAGCAGTACTTC. Amino acids: CASSVGVSGRAYEQYF.

This clone was detected a few times. J is TRBJ1-2 and V is TRBV25-1; perhaps TRBD1 as D (5 bases). The V gene lost 3 bases and the J gene lost 4 bases, with 9 bases spanning the gap. Germline-derived CDR1 and CDR2 are MGHDK and SYGVNS. This CDR3 has 13 amino acids. The CDR3 spells CASSEQGRYGYTF. CDR3 nucleotides: TGTGCCAGCAGTGAGCAGGGTCGCTATGGCTACACCTTC.

This clone was counted only a few times. The chain recombines TRBV6-9 with TRBJ2-1; 11 positions agree with TRBD2. With 6 bases clipped from V and 4 bases from J, the junction kept 5 bases outside the gene matches. The CDR3 covers 15 residues. Germline V gives CDR1 MNHGY, CDR2 SVAAGI. In DNA form, the CDR3 reads TGTGCCAGCAGCCACACTAGCGGGGGTTACAATGAGCAGTTCTTC. It codes for CASSHTSGGYNEQFF.

This clone was counted between two and nine times. The chain employs TRBV28 and TRBJ2-6; the D gene is possibly TRBD1 (7 bases). Per the germline V gene, CDR1 is MDHEN and CDR2 is SYDVKM. The CDR3 sequence is 16 residues long. Trimming removed 6 bases at V and 4 bases at J, with 16 bases between. The DNA for the CDR3 is TGTGCCAGCAGACCCTGCAGGGGGGCCGGGGCCAACGTCCTGACTTTC. It translates to CASRPCRGAGANVLTF.

The V call is TRBV10-3, the J call TRBJ2-7, with 12 bases aligning to TRBD2. The CDR3 sequence is 12 residues long. Germline V lookup: CDR1 ENHRY, CDR2 SYGVKD. The V segment lost 9 bases and the J segment 4 bases; nucleotides outside the gene matches: 1. DNA for the CDR3: TGTGCCATAGGACTAGCGGGGTACGAGCAGTACTTC. Translation gives CAIGLAGYEQYF.

This clone was seen more than once but under ten times. The chain carries TRBV5-1 and TRBJ2-7, with D uncertain. The V gene's germline CDR1 is SGHRS and CDR2 YFSETQ. This CDR3 is 11 amino acids long. The V end lost 4 bases, the J end lost 7 bases, and 9 bases lay between the germline ends. The DNA of the CDR3 is TGCGCCAGCAGCATAGACATTGAGCAGTACTTC. Encoded protein: CASSIDIEQYF.

V usage is TRBV2 and J usage is TRBJ1-6, with D possibly matching TRBD1 (5 bases). The CDR3 is 12 amino acids. CDR1 and CDR2 from the germline V gene are SNHLY and FYNNEI. V lost 6 bases, J lost 9 bases, and 9 bases lay in between. The CDR3 sequence: CASRLGPSPLHF. CDR3 nucleotides: TGTGCCAGCAGGCTGGGACCTTCACCCCTCCACTTT.

On this clone itself: One end of the junction varies from germline; a read error may be responsible. The CDR3 region is CASSVVSTGTQYF. The CDR3 bases are TGTGCCAGCAGCGTAGTGTCAACAGGTACGCAGTATTTT. V usage is TRBV9 and J usage is TRBJ2-3; a weak D match, TRBD1 (5 bases). Germline CDR1 and CDR2: SGDLS and YYNGEE. This CDR3 has 13 residues.

To note about this clone: A read error may explain this, as a much larger clone is one base away. V and J are TRBV2 and TRBJ1-2, with no clear D. Per the germline V gene, CDR1 is SNHLY and CDR2 is FYNNEI. V was cut by 6 bases and J by 6 bases, with 8 bases left in between. CDR3 size: 11 residues. CDR3 nucleotide sequence: TGTGCCAGCAGCAGTGGTGATGGCTACACCTTC. It specifies CASSSGDGYTF.

This chain connects TRBV18 to TRBJ2-7; D may be TRBD2 (6 bases). The ends were cut back, 8 bases at V and 5 bases at J, with 16 bases in the middle. This CDR3 spans 13 amino acids. Germline CDR1 and CDR2: KGHSH and LQKENI. The DNA of the CDR3 is TGTGCCAGCAGCTTGTGGGCGGGGAACGAGCAGTACTTC. This encodes CASSLWAGNEQYF. Filled out from reference TRBV18 and TRBJ2-7, the complete variable domain reads NAGVMQNPRHLVRRRGQEARLRCSPMKGHSHVYWYRQLPEEGLKFMVYLQKENIIDESGMPKERFSAEFPKEGPSILRIQQVVRGDSAAYFCASSLWAGNEQYFGPGTRLTVT.

The chain is built from TRBV4-2 and TRBJ2-7; 8 bases line up with TRBD2. The V and J ends lost 5 bases and 3 bases, in that order; junction bases with no gene match: 6. The V gene's germline CDR1 is LGHNA and CDR2 YNFKEQ. This CDR3 is built from 14 residues. In DNA form, the CDR3 reads TGTGCCAGCAGCTTGGCGGGAGGCCACTACGAGCAGTACTTC. Translation: CASSLAGGHYEQYF.

The sample holds a few counts of this clone. The rearrangement joins TRBV6-9 to TRBJ1-3; TRBD1 is a possible D gene (5 bases). Trimming removed 5 bases at V and 0 bases at J, with 14 bases between. CDR3 length: 16 amino acids. From germline, CDR1 is MNHGY and CDR2 SVAAGI. The CDR3 loop reads CASSILQASSGNTIYF. Written as DNA, the CDR3 is TGTGCCAGCAGTATTTTACAGGCGAGCTCTGGAAACACCATATATTTT.

The V and J genes are TRBV30 and TRBJ2-1; 8 positions agree with TRBD2. Losses at the gene ends were 5 bases for V and 2 bases for J; bases not matched to a gene: 5. This CDR3 has 14 amino acids. Germline V gene lookup returns CDR1 GTSNPN and CDR2 SVGIG (reference sequence). The CDR3 DNA follows: TGTGCCTGGGAATTAGCGGGACCCTACAATGAGCAGTTCTTC. It translates to CAWELAGPYNEQFF.

This chain joins TRBV18 and TRBJ1-5; perhaps TRBD1 as D (6 bases). The CDR3 sequence is 16 residues long. Germline loops: CDR1 KGHSH, CDR2 LQKENI. V was shortened by 3 bases and J by 0 bases, with 12 bases between the two germline ends. For the CDR3, the DNA is TGTGCCAGCTCACCCCGAACAGGGAATAGCAATCAGCCCCAGCATTTT. Its protein is CASSPRTGNSNQPQHF.

The chain carries TRBV5-4 and TRBJ2-7; a weak D match, TRBD1 (6 bases). The V end lost 6 bases, the J end lost 0 bases, and 16 bases lay between the germline ends. Germline V gene sequence: CDR1 SGHNT, CDR2 YYREEE (reference sequence). CDR3 length: 15 amino acids. The CDR3 sequence: CASTTRQVGSYEQYF. The CDR3 nucleotides read TGTGCCAGCACCACCCGACAGGTCGGCTCCTACGAGCAGTACTTC.

This clone has more than one count but fewer than ten. The J gene is TRBJ2-2, the V gene TRBV28; no firm D call. Trimming removed 6 bases from V and 2 bases from J, with 4 bases in between. CDR3 length: 12 residues. CDR1 and CDR2 (germline): MDHEN, SYDVKM. The CDR3 coding sequence is TGTGCCAGCAGGGAAAACACCGGGGAGCTGTTTTTT. Its protein product is CASRENTGELFF.

This clone has just a few counts. The chain recombines TRBV25-1 with TRBJ1-1, with TRBD1 matching 8 bases. The V segment lost 7 bases and the J segment 1 base; nucleotides outside the gene matches: 8. The CDR3 is made up of 15 amino acids. The V gene's germline CDR1 is MGHDK and CDR2 SYGVNS. The CDR3 reads CASTDRGSGNTEAFF. In nucleotides, the CDR3 is TGTGCCAGCACCGACAGGGGCTCGGGGAACACTGAAGCTTTCTTT.

V usage is TRBV4-2 and J usage is TRBJ2-2; perhaps TRBD2 as D (6 bases). This CDR3 region has 15 residues. Germline-derived CDR1 and CDR2 are LGHNA and YNFKEQ. Between the trimmed V and J ends, which lost 0 bases and 3 bases, there was a span of 8 bases. CDR3 residues: CASSQDWRDTGELFF. The DNA of the CDR3 is TGTGCCAGCAGCCAAGATTGGAGGGACACCGGGGAGCTGTTTTTT.

This clone was counted only a few times. The chain carries TRBV6-5 and TRBJ1-2; the match to TRBD1 covers 8 bases. J lost 7 bases, V lost 2 bases, and 12 bases had no gene match. Germline CDR1 is MNHEY and CDR2 is SVGAGI. This CDR3 is 16 amino acids long. CDR3 DNA: TGTGCCAGCAGTTACGACCTTTGGACAGGGAGAAGTGGCTACACCTTC. Its translation is CASSYDLWTGRSGYTF.

The V call is TRBV18, the J call TRBJ1-5; no clear D. Germline V gives CDR1 KGHSH, CDR2 LQKENI. V lost 2 bases and J lost 6, with 5 bases in between. This CDR3 region has 12 residues. CDR3 in amino acids: CASSPGLQPQHF. CDR3 coding DNA: TGTGCCAGCTCACCAGGTCTTCAGCCCCAGCATTTT.

A few counts support this clone. This rearrangement joins TRBV19 to TRBJ1-2, with 9 bases matching TRBD1. The CDR3 is made up of 17 amino acids. J gave up 4 bases and V 9 bases, and 18 bases lay outside the gene matches. Germline loops: CDR1 LNHDA, CDR2 SQIVND (reference sequence). In nucleotides, the CDR3 is TGTGCCAGCCAAGAACGTAGTACGGGGGACAGGGTCTATGGCTACACCTTC. Translation gives CASQERSTGDRVYGYTF.

There are a few counts of this clone. V is TRBV4-2 and J is TRBJ2-7; the D gene could be TRBD1 or TRBD2 (6 bases each). Looked up from germline, CDR1 is LGHNA and CDR2 is YNFKEQ. Trimming shortened V by 0 bases and J by 5 bases, and 17 bases separated the two germline ends. The CDR3 runs to 16 residues. The DNA for the CDR3 is TGTGCCAGCAGCCAAGATGGACCGGGGGCGGTCAACGAGCAGTACTTC. Residues: CASSQDGPGAVNEQYF.

The rearrangement joins TRBV28 to TRBJ2-1; 10 nucleotides match TRBD2. V shed 7 bases, J shed 7 bases, and the junction held 1 base outside the gene matches. CDR3 size: 12 residues. The germline V gene has CDR1 MDHEN and CDR2 SYDVKM. This chain's CDR3 is CASNSGRNEQFF. DNA of the CDR3: TGTGCCAGCAATAGCGGGAGGAATGAGCAGTTCTTC. The full variable domain, rest sourced from reference TRBV28 and TRBJ2-1, is DVKVTQSSRYLVKRTGEKVFLECVQDMDHENMFWYRQDPGLGLRLIYFSYDVKMKEKGDIPEGYSVSREKKERFSLILESASTNQTSMYLCASNSGRNEQFFGPGTRLTVL.